This T cell receptor (beta chain) was sequenced in a study of CD4 T cells in relation to SARS-CoV-2 and coronaviruses. Across the study: Shared crossreactive spike epitopes were mapped to their HLA restriction. Study outcomes and limitations: Compared with monoreactive clones, crossreactive clones showed significantly weaker SARS-CoV-2 expansion. In around 67% of donors, memory CD4+ clonotypes crossrecognized SARS-CoV-2 and at least one common cold coronavirus spike.

CDR1 is MNHNS, CDR2 SASEGT, per germline. This CDR3 is 13 amino acids long. V dropped 1 base and J dropped 6 bases, with 7 bases sitting between them. The unexposed donors gave CD4+ T cells in about 2010-2019, prior to COVID-19. After 10 to 11 days of culture, CD4+ T cells were isolated. As cell numbers allowed, unexposed-donor CD4+ T cells faced SARS-CoV-2 S/N and four cold-coronavirus spikes. As for this clone: The antigen is not known.

Data came from immunoSEQ multiplex PCR; TCRdb stores just in-frame clones and leaves some out. In the table there are about 29,000 clones, roughly 76% of which are singletons. Input material: CD4+ T cells from PBMCs, cultured in vitro. The chain combines TRBV6-1 with TRBJ2-1, with D perhaps TRBD1 (6 bases). This receptor was identified in a human donor in good health. In DNA form, the CDR3 reads TGTGCCAGCAGTGAAGGGACAGTCAATGAGCAGTTCTTC. Translating it yields CASSEGTVNEQFF.